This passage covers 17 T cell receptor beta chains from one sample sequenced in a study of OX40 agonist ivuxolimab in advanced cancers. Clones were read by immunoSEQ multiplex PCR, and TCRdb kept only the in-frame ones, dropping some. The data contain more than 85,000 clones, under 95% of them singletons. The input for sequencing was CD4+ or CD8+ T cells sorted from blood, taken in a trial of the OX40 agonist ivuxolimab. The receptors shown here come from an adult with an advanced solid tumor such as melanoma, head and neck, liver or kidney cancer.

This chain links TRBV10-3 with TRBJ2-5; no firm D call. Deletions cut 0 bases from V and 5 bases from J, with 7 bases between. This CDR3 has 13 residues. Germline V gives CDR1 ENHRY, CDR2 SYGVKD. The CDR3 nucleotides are TGTGCCATCAGTGAGTCAGGGATGGAGACCCAGTACTTC. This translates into CAISESGMETQYF.

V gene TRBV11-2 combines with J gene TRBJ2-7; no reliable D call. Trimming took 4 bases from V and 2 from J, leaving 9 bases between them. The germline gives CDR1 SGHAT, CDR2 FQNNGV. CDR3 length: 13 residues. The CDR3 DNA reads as TGTGCCAGCAGCTCCCCTGGGCCCTACGAGCAGTACTTC. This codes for CASSSPGPYEQYF.

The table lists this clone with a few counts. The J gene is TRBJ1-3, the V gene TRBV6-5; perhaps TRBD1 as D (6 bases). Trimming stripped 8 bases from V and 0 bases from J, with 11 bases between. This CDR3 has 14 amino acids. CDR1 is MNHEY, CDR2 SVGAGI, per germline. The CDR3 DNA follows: TGTGCCAGCCGGGCGGGGGCCTCTGGAAACACCATATATTTT. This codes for CASRAGASGNTIYF.

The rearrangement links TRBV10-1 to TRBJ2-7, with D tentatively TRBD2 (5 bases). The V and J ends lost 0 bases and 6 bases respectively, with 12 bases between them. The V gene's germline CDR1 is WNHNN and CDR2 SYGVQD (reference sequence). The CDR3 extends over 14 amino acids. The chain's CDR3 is CASSESGRAGEQYF. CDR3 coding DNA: TGCGCCAGCAGTGAGTCCGGACGGGCGGGCGAGCAGTACTTC.

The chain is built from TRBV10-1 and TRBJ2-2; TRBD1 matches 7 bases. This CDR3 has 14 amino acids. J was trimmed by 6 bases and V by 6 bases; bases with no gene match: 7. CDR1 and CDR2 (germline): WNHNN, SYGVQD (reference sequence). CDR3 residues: CASRVDRVAGELFF. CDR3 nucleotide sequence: TGCGCCAGCAGGGTTGACAGGGTGGCCGGGGAGCTGTTTTTT.

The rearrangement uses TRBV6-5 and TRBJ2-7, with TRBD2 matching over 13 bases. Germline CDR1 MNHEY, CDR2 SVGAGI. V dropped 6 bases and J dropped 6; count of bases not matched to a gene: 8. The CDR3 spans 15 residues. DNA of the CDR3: TGTGCCAGCAGCCCTGGACTAGCGGGAGTCGGCGAGCAGTACTTC. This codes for CASSPGLAGVGEQYF.

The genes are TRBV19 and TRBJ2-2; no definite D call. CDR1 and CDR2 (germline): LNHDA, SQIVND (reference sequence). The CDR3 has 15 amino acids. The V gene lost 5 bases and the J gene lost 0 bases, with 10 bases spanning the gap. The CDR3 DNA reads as TGTGCCAGTAGTTCAAGGACCACGAACACCGGGGAGCTGTTTTTT. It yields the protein CASSSRTTNTGELFF. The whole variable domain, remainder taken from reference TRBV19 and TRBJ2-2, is DGGITQSPKYLFRKEGQNVTLSCEQNLNHDAMYWYRQDPGQGLRLIYYSQIVNDFQKGDIAEGYSVSREKKESFPLTVTSAQKNPTAFYLCASSSRTTNTGELFFGEGSRLTVL.

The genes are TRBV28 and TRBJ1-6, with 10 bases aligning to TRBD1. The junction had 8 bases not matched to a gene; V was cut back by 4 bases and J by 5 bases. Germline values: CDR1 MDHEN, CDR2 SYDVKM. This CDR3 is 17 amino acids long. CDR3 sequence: CASSSPSGTGDNSPLHF. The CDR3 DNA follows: TGTGCCAGCAGTTCCCCATCCGGGACAGGGGATAATTCACCCCTCCACTTT.

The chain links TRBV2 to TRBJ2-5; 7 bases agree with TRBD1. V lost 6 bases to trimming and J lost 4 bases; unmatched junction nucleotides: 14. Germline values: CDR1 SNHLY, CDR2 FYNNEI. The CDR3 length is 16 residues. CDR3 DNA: TGTGCCAGCAGGGATCCGATCAGGGGGTTAGGAGAGACCCAGTACTTC. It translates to CASRDPIRGLGETQYF. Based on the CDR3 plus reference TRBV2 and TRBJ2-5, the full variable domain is EPEVTQTPSHQVTQMGQEVILRCVPISNHLYFYWYRQILGQKVEFLVSFYNNEISEKSEIFDDQFSVERPDGSNFTLKIRSTKLEDSAMYFCASRDPIRGLGETQYFGPGTRLLVL.

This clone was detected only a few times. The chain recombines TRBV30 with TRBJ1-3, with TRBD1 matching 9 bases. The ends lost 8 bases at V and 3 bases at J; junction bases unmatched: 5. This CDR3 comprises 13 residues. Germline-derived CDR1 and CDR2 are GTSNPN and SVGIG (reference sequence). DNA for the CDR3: TGTGCCCGGAAGGACAGGGGTGGAAACACCATATATTTT. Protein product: CARKDRGGNTIYF.

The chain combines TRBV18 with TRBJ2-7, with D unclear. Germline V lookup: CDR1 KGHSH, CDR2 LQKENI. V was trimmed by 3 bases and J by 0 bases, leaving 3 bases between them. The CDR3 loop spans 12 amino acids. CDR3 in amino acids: CASSPLSYEQYF. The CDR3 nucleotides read TGTGCCAGCTCACCCCTCTCCTACGAGCAGTACTTC. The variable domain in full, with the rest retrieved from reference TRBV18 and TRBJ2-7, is NAGVMQNPRHLVRRRGQEARLRCSPMKGHSHVYWYRQLPEEGLKFMVYLQKENIIDESGMPKERFSAEFPKEGPSILRIQQVVRGDSAAYFCASSPLSYEQYFGPGTRLTVT.

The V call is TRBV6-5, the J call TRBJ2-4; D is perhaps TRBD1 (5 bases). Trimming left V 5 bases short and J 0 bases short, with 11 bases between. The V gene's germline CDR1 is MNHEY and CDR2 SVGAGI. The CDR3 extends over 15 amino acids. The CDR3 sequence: CASSTRQLAKNIQYF. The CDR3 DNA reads TGTGCCAGCAGTACCCGACAGCTAGCCAAAAACATTCAGTACTTC.

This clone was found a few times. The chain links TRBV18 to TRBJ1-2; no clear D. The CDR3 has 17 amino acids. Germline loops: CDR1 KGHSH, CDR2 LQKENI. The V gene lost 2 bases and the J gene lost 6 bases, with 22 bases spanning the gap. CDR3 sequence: CASSPSKDRALGNGYTF. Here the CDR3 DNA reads TGTGCCAGCTCACCATCGAAAGATCGGGCACTAGGAAATGGCTACACCTTC. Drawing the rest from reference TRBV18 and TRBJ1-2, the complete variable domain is NAGVMQNPRHLVRRRGQEARLRCSPMKGHSHVYWYRQLPEEGLKFMVYLQKENIIDESGMPKERFSAEFPKEGPSILRIQQVVRGDSAAYFCASSPSKDRALGNGYTFGSGTRLTVV.

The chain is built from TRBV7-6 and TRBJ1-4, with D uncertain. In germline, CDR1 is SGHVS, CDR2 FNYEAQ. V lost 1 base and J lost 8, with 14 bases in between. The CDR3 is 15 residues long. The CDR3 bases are TGTGCCAGCAGCTTAGGGCCAGCCCTTCGGGAAAAACTGTTTTTT. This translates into CASSLGPALREKLFF.

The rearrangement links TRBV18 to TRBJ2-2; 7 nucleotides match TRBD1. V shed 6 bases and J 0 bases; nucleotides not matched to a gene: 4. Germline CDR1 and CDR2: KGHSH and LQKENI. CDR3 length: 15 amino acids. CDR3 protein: CASSSGTANTGELFF. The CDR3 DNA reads TGTGCCAGCTCGTCCGGGACAGCGAACACCGGGGAGCTGTTTTTT.

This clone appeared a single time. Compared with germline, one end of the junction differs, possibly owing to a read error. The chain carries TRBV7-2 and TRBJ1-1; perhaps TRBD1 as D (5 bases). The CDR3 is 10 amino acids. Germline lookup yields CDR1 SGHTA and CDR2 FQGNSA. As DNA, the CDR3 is TGTGCCAGCAGCCAGGGAGGGACCCGCTTT. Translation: CASSQGGTRF.

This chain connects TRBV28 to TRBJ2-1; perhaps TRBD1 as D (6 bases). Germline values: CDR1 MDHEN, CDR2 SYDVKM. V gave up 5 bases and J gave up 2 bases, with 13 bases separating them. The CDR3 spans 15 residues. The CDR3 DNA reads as TGTGCCAGCAGTGATCAGGGGCCCGCCTACAATGAGCAGTTCTTC. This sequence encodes CASSDQGPAYNEQFF. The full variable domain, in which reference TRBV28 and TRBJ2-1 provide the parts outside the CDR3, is DVKVTQSSRYLVKRTGEKVFLECVQDMDHENMFWYRQDPGLGLRLIYFSYDVKMKEKGDIPEGYSVSREKKERFSLILESASTNQTSMYLCASSDQGPAYNEQFFGPGTRLTVL.